The rows below give T cell receptor beta chains drawn from one sample of a study of PD-1 blockade in classical Hodgkin lymphoma. Assay: immunoSEQ multiplex PCR; the TCRdb copy retains only in-frame clones and omits some. The sample lists 50,000 to 75,000 clones, around nine tenths seen once, with 5% to 6% in the top ten. The specimen was peripheral blood mononuclear cells (PBMCs), collected before the second cycle of nivolumab. The receptors originated from a human donor with classical Hodgkin lymphoma. The CDR3 runs from the conserved cysteine through the conserved F or W. A D gene is named only where the DNA matches it firmly. Clone size is stated in some rows and not others, as once, few, many or a class when expanded.

v_call	d_call	clone_size	j_call	cdr3_aa	cdr3_nt
TRBV5-1	-	-	TRBJ1-4	CASSGLGAANEKLFF	TGCGCCAGCAGCGGGCTGGGCGCGGCTAATGAAAAACTGTTTTTT
TRBV7-8	-	-	TRBJ2-4	CASSLTSLGVQYF	TGTGCCAGCAGCCTGACTAGTCTTGGCGTTCAGTACTTC
TRBV9	-	-	TRBJ2-1	CASSVAHYNEQFF	TGTGCCAGCAGCGTAGCCCACTACAATGAGCAGTTCTTC
TRBV7-8	-	-	TRBJ1-4	CASSLGRDNEKLFF	TGTGCCAGCAGCCTCGGACGGGATAATGAAAAACTGTTTTTT
TRBV5-1	TRBD1	-	TRBJ1-2	CASSLGQGDGYTF	TGCGCCAGCAGCTTGGGGCAGGGGGATGGCTACACCTTC
TRBV18	-	-	TRBJ1-2	CASSPQGEDYGYTF	TGTGCCAGCTCACCACAGGGAGAGGACTATGGCTACACCTTC
TRBV5-4	-	-	TRBJ1-1	CASSPDNYREETEAFF	TGTGCCAGCAGCCCGGATAACTACAGGGAAGAGACTGAAGCTTTCTTT
TRBV7-9	-	-	TRBJ1-5	CASSLIGQPQHF	TGTGCCAGCAGCTTAATAGGTCAGCCCCAGCATTTT
TRBV19	TRBD1	once	TRBJ2-7	CASSPRWGQGREQYF	TGTGCCAGTAGTCCCCGATGGGGACAGGGCCGAGAGCAGTACTTC
TRBV5-1	-	few	TRBJ2-1	CASSLEAGVAYNEQFF	TGCGCCAGCAGCTTGGAGGCCGGGGTCGCCTACAATGAGCAGTTCTTC
TRBV5-1	TRBD1	-	TRBJ1-3	CASRTGGGNTIYF	TGCGCCAGCAGAACAGGGGGTGGAAACACCATATATTTT
TRBV7-8	-	-	TRBJ1-1	CASSLERGVEAFF	TGTGCCAGCAGCTTAGAGAGGGGGGTTGAAGCTTTCTTT
TRBV6-5	-	-	TRBJ1-2	CASSYEGWEGYTF	TGTGCCAGCAGTTACGAGGGGTGGGAGGGCTACACCTTC